Listed below are T cell receptor beta chains from one sample, sequenced in a study of cytomegalovirus exposure and HLA in healthy donors. Sequencing used immunoSEQ multiplex PCR; TCRdb keeps in-frame clones, though not all of them. This sample has about 190,000 clones, with about 80% found just once. The sample comprised PBMCs. The receptors originated from a middle-aged woman in good health and CMV-seronegative. Both conserved end residues are part of each CDR3. A D gene is named only where the DNA matches it firmly. Clone size is given for some rows only: seen once, a few or many times, or a class if the clone is expanded.

TRBV4-3	TRBJ2-7	-	few	CASSQDKEGVEQYF	TGCGCCAGCAGCCAAGATAAAGAGGGTGTGGAGCAGTACTTC
TRBV5-1	TRBJ2-5	-	-	CASSLQQETQYF	TGCGCCAGCTCACTACAACAAGAGACCCAGTACTTC
TRBV4-1	TRBJ2-3	TRBD2	-	CASSQELSGRRDTQYF	TGCGCCAGCAGCCAAGAGTTGAGCGGGAGAAGGGATACGCAGTATTTT
TRBV11-3	TRBJ2-3	TRBD2	once	CASSLEPSGRGTDTQYF	TGTGCCAGCAGCTTAGAACCTAGCGGGAGGGGTACAGATACGCAGTATTTT
TRBV2	TRBJ2-1	TRBD1	-	CASSPGQGQGEQFF	TGTGCCAGCAGCCCGGGACAGGGACAGGGTGAGCAGTTCTTC
TRBV7-2	TRBJ1-5	-	-	CASSLKHAYNQPQHF	TGTGCCAGCAGCTTAAAACACGCTTACAATCAGCCCCAGCATTTT
TRBV7-3	TRBJ2-2	TRBD1	-	CASSPRQGAMGDTGELFF	TGTGCCAGCAGCCCAAGACAGGGGGCTATGGGAGACACCGGGGAGCTGTTTTTT
TRBV7-2	TRBJ1-5	-	-	CASSVRGGNQPQHF	TGTGCCAGCAGCGTCAGGGGAGGCAATCAGCCCCAGCATTTT
TRBV18	TRBJ1-1	-	-	CASSPLEGEAFF	TGTGCCAGCTCACCGCTGGAGGGGGAAGCTTTCTTT
TRBV7-3	TRBJ2-7	TRBD2	-	CASSSIAGPYEQYF	TGTGCCAGCAGCTCGATAGCGGGGCCCTACGAGCAGTACTTC
TRBV5-8	TRBJ1-2	-	-	CASSSWTGANYGYTF	TGTGCCAGCAGCTCGTGGACGGGAGCTAACTATGGCTACACCTTC
TRBV11-1	TRBJ2-7	-	-	CASSFGRGNSYEQYF	TGTGCCAGCAGCTTCGGACGGGGTAACTCCTACGAGCAGTACTTC
TRBV5-6	TRBJ2-1	TRBD2	-	CASIHGGSSYNEQFF	TGTGCCAGCATCCACGGGGGGAGCTCCTACAATGAGCAGTTCTTC
TRBV25-1	TRBJ1-6	-	-	CASSESLSPLHF	TGTGCCAGCAGTGAATCCCTATCACCCCTCCACTTT
TRBV5-1	TRBJ2-3	TRBD1	-	CASSLGGQSSTDTQYF	TGCGCCAGCAGCTTGGGGGGACAGTCTAGCACAGATACGCAGTATTTT
TRBV2	TRBJ2-3	-	-	CASILGGQSLGTQYF	TGTGCCAGCATTCTGGGGGGACAGTCCTTAGGTACGCAGTATTTT
TRBV29-1	TRBJ2-3	TRBD2	few	CSVENWASGGTDTQYF	TGCAGCGTTGAAAATTGGGCTAGCGGAGGCACAGATACGCAGTATTTT
TRBV19	TRBJ1-5	-	-	CASSKGRTLWSQPQHF	TGTGCCAGTAGTAAAGGCAGAACGCTATGGAGTCAGCCCCAGCATTTT
TRBV9	TRBJ2-1	TRBD2	-	CASSPSHRLAPYNEQFF	TGTGCCAGCAGCCCAAGCCACAGACTAGCGCCTTACAATGAGCAGTTCTTC
TRBV29-1	TRBJ1-3	-	-	CSVTGNPGNTIYF	TGCAGCGTTACAGGGAATCCTGGAAACACCATATATTTT
TRBV2	TRBJ1-2	-	-	CASTERGTNYGYTF	TGTGCCAGCACGGAGCGGGGAACCAACTATGGCTACACCTTC
TRBV11-3	TRBJ2-1	TRBD1	-	CASSFLIRDRGRNEQFF	TGTGCCAGCAGTTTTCTAATCCGGGACAGGGGCAGGAATGAGCAGTTCTTC
TRBV9	TRBJ2-5	-	-	CASSFSGSRGETQYF	TGTGCCAGCAGTTTTTCTGGGTCCAGGGGAGAGACCCAGTACTTC
TRBV5-1	TRBJ1-4	-	-	CASRAGLQGEEKLFF	TGCGCCAGCAGGGCGGGACTCCAGGGAGAGGAAAAACTGTTTTTT
TRBV30	TRBJ1-4	-	-	CAWSVPLRGTNEKLFF	TGTGCCTGGAGTGTCCCCCTCAGGGGTACTAATGAAAAACTGTTTTTT
TRBV11-2	TRBJ2-1	TRBD2	-	CASSTGRAINEQFF	TGTGCCAGCAGCACCGGGAGGGCCATCAATGAGCAGTTCTTC
TRBV13	TRBJ2-3	TRBD2	-	CASSLDSLAGAHDTTDTQYF	TGTGCCAGCAGCTTAGATTCCCTAGCGGGAGCCCACGACACCACAGATACGCAGTATTTT
TRBV5-1	TRBJ2-3	TRBD2	-	CASTGTSPGDTQYF	TGCGCCAGCACCGGGACTAGCCCCGGAGATACGCAGTATTTT
TRBV5-6	TRBJ2-1	TRBD1	-	CASRSPKDRANNEQFF	TGTGCCAGCAGGAGTCCTAAGGACAGGGCGAACAATGAGCAGTTCTTC
TRBV6-1	TRBJ2-3	TRBD2	-	CASRLAGDQDTQYF	TGTGCCAGCAGACTAGCGGGAGATCAGGATACGCAGTATTTT
TRBV7-6	TRBJ2-1	TRBD1	-	CASSRTGFRDSGEQFF	TGTGCCAGCAGCAGGACAGGGTTTAGGGACTCAGGTGAGCAGTTCTTC
TRBV19	TRBJ1-5	-	once	CAGSTVYSNQPQHF	TGTGCCGGCTCGACAGTCTATAGCAATCAGCCCCAGCATTTT
TRBV2	TRBJ2-7	-	-	CASRRTGDYEQYF	TGTGCCAGCAGGCGCACCGGGGACTACGAGCAGTACTTC
TRBV28	TRBJ1-1	TRBD1	-	CASSFGTGWLTYTEAFF	TGTGCCAGCAGTTTCGGGACAGGGTGGTTGACGTACACTGAAGCTTTCTTT
TRBV5-4	TRBJ2-5	TRBD2	-	CASSPRTSGETQYF	TGTGCCAGCAGCCCGCGGACTAGCGGCGAGACCCAGTACTTC
TRBV19	TRBJ2-2	-	-	CASSLGGLNTGELFF	TGTGCCAGTAGCTTGGGAGGTCTGAACACCGGGGAGCTGTTTTTT
TRBV30	TRBJ1-5	-	-	CAWRAGQLSNQPQHF	TGTGCCTGGAGGGCTGGGCAGCTTAGCAATCAGCCCCAGCATTTT
TRBV7-6	TRBJ2-1	TRBD2	-	CASSFSQASGTYNEQFF	TGTGCCAGCAGCTTCTCACAGGCTAGCGGGACCTACAATGAGCAGTTCTTC
TRBV7-3	TRBJ1-2	TRBD1	-	CASSPESQGAGGYTF	TGTGCCAGCAGCCCCGAGTCACAGGGGGCGGGTGGCTACACCTTC
TRBV5-5	TRBJ1-5	-	once	CASSPGVVANQPQHF	TGTGCCAGCAGCCCGGGGGTGGTGGCAAATCAGCCCCAGCATTTT
TRBV2	TRBJ1-2	-	-	CAIQGTATGIGYTF	TGTGCCATCCAAGGTACGGCCACAGGGATTGGCTACACCTTC
TRBV18	TRBJ2-7	TRBD1	-	CASSPGQGVGYEQYF	TGTGCCAGCTCACCGGGACAGGGGGTCGGCTACGAGCAGTACTTC
TRBV7-2	TRBJ2-3	TRBD1	-	CASSTRTGWDDTQYF	TGTGCCAGCAGCACACGGACAGGGTGGGATGATACGCAGTATTTT
TRBV7-8	TRBJ1-2	-	-	CASSLHITNYGYTF	TGTGCCAGCAGCTTGCACATTACTAACTATGGCTACACCTTC
TRBV4-1	TRBJ1-2	TRBD1	-	CASSQGRLTGNNYGYTF	TGCGCCAGCAGCCAAGGGAGGCTGACAGGGAATAACTATGGCTACACCTTC
TRBV10-1	TRBJ1-1	-	-	CASTWDDSYMNTEAFF	TGCGCCAGCACGTGGGATGACAGTTACATGAACACTGAAGCTTTCTTT
TRBV10-3	TRBJ2-1	-	-	CAISAEGVTYNEQFF	TGTGCCATCAGTGCGGAGGGAGTAACCTACAATGAGCAGTTCTTC
TRBV9	TRBJ2-7	TRBD1	-	CASSVGGQGADEQYF	TGTGCCAGCAGCGTAGGTGGGCAGGGGGCTGACGAGCAGTACTTC
TRBV7-2	TRBJ1-4	-	few	CASSLRGFNEKLFF	TGTGCCAGCAGCCTCAGGGGATTTAATGAAAAACTGTTTTTT
TRBV7-7	TRBJ2-5	TRBD1	-	CASSPLGTGGSETQYF	TGTGCCAGCAGCCCCCTAGGCACAGGGGGCAGCGAGACCCAGTACTTC